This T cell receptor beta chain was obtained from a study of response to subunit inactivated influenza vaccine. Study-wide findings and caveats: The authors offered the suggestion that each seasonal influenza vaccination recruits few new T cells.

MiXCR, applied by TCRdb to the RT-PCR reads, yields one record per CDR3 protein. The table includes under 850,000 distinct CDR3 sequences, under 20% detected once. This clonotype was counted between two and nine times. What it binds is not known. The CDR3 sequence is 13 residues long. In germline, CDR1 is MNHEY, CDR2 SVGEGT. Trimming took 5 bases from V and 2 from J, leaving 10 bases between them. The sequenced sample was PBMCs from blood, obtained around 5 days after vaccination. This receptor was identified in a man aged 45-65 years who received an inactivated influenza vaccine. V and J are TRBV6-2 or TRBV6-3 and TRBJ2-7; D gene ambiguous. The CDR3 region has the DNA TGTGCCAGCAGTGACATGAAAACCTACGAGCAGTACTTC. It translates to CASSDMKTYEQYF.